The clone carrying this T cell receptor (beta chain) was seen ten or more times. The antigen remains undetermined. Germline CDR1 reads MNHEY; CDR2 reads SMNVEV (reference sequence). This CDR3 is 17 amino acids long. Trimming stripped 3 bases from V and 1 base from J, with 18 bases between. TCRdb reprocessed the reads via MiXCR and lists one record per CDR3 protein. This sample carries about 830,000 distinct CDR3 sequences, 32% of them seen once, and the ten largest clones take 9.5% to 15%. The record originates from a study of T cell repertoires in cytomegalovirus infection. Sequenced here: cultured CD8+ T cells from PBMCs, sampled from culture after CMV antigen stimulation. The chain employs TRBV27 and TRBJ1-2; D gene unclear. This TCR was recovered from a human donor in good health (CMV status not recorded). Some clones in this sample may be carry-over from other donors' samples. The CDR3, as DNA: TGTGCCAGCAGTTTCGCCGGTTTGTCGGGCGATAACTATGGCTACACCTTC. Translated, it gives CASSFAGLSGDNYGYTF.